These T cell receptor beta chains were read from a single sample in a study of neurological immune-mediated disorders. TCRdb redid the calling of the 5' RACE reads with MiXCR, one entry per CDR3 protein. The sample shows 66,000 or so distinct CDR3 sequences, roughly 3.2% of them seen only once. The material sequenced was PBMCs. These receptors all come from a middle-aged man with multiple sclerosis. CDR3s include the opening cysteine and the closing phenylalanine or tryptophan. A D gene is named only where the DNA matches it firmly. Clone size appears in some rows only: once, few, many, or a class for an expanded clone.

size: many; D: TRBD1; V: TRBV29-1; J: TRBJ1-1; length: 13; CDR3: CSADRAMNTEAFF; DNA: TGCAGCGCCGACAGGGCAATGAACACTGAAGCTTTCTTT
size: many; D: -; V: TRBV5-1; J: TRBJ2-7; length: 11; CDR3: CASRDTYEQYF; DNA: TGCGCCAGCAGGGACACCTACGAGCAGTACTTC
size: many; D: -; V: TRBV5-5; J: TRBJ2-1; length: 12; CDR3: CASSLALNEQFF; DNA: TGTGCCAGCAGCTTGGCCCTCAATGAGCAGTTCTTC
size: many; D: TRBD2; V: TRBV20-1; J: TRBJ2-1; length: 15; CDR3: CSAQTTSGGYNEQFF; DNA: TGCAGTGCCCAAACGACTAGCGGGGGATACAATGAGCAGTTCTTC
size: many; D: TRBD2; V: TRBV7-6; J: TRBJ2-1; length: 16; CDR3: CASSPGTSGSVYEQFF; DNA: TGTGCCAGCAGCCCAGGGACTAGCGGGAGTGTCTATGAGCAGTTCTTC
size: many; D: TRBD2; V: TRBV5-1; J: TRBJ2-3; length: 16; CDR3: CASSLGRGGAPDTQYF; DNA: TGCGCCAGCAGCTTGGGTCGCGGGGGAGCACCAGATACGCAGTATTTT
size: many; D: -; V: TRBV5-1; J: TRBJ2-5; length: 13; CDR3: CASSLAQEETQYF; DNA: TGCGCCAGCAGCTTGGCCCAGGAAGAGACCCAGTACTTC
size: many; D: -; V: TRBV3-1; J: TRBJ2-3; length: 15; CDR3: CASSPRGQHTDTQYF; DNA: TGTGCCAGCAGCCCGCGGGGACAGCACACAGATACGCAGTATTTT
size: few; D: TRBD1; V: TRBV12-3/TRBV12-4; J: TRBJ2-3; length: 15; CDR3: CASAPPRGGANTQYF; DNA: TGTGCCAGCGCCCCTCCAAGAGGGGGCGCGAATACGCAGTATTTT
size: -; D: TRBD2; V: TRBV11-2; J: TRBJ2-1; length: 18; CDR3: CASSLSGLARGGYNEQFF; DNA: TGTGCCAGCAGCTTATCAGGACTAGCGAGGGGGGGGTACAATGAGCAGTTCTTC
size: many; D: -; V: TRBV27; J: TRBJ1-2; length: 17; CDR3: CASSSHFLERAVYGYTF; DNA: TGTGCCAGCAGTTCACACTTCCTAGAGCGGGCGGTCTATGGCTACACCTTC
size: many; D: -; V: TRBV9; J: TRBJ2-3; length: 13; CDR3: CASSVALEDTQYF; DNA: TGTGCCAGCAGCGTGGCCTTGGAGGATACGCAGTATTTT
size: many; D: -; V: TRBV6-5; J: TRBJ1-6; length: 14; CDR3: CASSYGTRGSPLHF; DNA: TGTGCCAGCAGTTACGGGACAAGGGGTTCACCCCTCCACTTT
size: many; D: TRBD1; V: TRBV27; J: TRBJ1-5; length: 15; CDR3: CASSPQGTGGQPQHF; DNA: TGTGCCAGCAGTCCCCAAGGGACAGGGGGTCAGCCCCAGCATTTT